Presented here are 20 T cell receptor beta chains from one specimen sequenced in a study of CD8 T cells in ankylosing spondylitis. MiXCR, run by TCRdb on the 5' RACE reads, gives a single entry per CDR3 protein. The sample lists some 130,000 distinct CDR3 sequences; approximately 9.9% were seen once. The specimen sequenced was blood, either unsorted or a sorted T cell fraction (not recorded which). Every receptor here comes from a male donor with ankylosing spondylitis or in good health (not recorded which).

About this clonotype itself: An end of the junction differs from the germline gene, which may be a read error. The chain carries TRBV5-6 and TRBJ2-7, with 9 bases aligning to TRBD2. CDR1 and CDR2 from the germline V gene are SGHDT and YYEEEE. The CDR3 runs to 15 residues. CDR3 amino acids: CASSRARGGFYGQYF. The CDR3 nucleotides read TGTGCCAGCAGCCGTGCGCGGGGGGGATTCTACGGGCAGTACTTC. Full variable domain (rest looked up from reference TRBV5-6 and TRBJ2-7): DAGVTQSPTHLIKTRGQQVTLRCSPKSGHDTVSWYQQALGQGPQFIFQYYEEEERQRGNFPDRFSGHQFPNYSSELNVNALLLGDSALYLCASSRARGGFYGQYFGPGTRLTVT.

This clonotype showed up many times. J is TRBJ2-7 and V is TRBV27; 9 nucleotides line up with TRBD2. The germline V gene has CDR1 MNHEY and CDR2 SMNVEV (reference sequence). With V trimmed by 4 bases and J by 4 bases, 8 bases remained unmatched. There are 15 residues in the CDR3. The CDR3, as DNA: TGTGCCAGCAGTTCCCCCCAGCGGGAGGTATACGAGCAGTACTTC. This encodes CASSSPQREVYEQYF.

This clonotype was observed a few times. The chain combines TRBV6-2 or TRBV6-3 with TRBJ1-5; no reliable D call. With 5 bases removed from V and 3 bases from J, the gap between germline ends came to 5 bases. The length of the CDR3 is 12 residues. In germline, CDR1 is MNHEY, CDR2 SVGEGT. CDR3 coding DNA: TGTGCCAGCAGTCCCGACAATCAGCCCCAGCATTTT. The encoded protein is CASSPDNQPQHF.

This clonotype was found many times. The chain couples TRBV6-2 or TRBV6-3 to TRBJ1-5, with D tentatively TRBD1 (5 bases). CDR1 is MNHEY, CDR2 SVGEGT, per germline. Between the trimmed V and J ends, which lost 0 bases and 2 bases, there was a span of 5 bases. The CDR3 has 14 amino acids. CDR3 DNA sequence: TGTGCCAGCAGTTACTCAGGGGGCAATCAGCCCCAGCATTTT. Residues: CASSYSGGNQPQHF.

In its sample, this clonotype was seen many times. The chain employs TRBV20-1 and TRBJ2-7; either TRBD1 or TRBD2 may supply D (6 bases each). Trimming took off 5 bases at V and 2 bases at J, with 16 bases between the two ends. From germline, CDR1 is DFQATT and CDR2 SNEGSKA (reference sequence). The CDR3 is made up of 14 amino acids. CDR3 nucleotides: TGCAGTGCTGTATTACCGGGGGCCCCCTACGAGCAGTACTTC. It encodes CSAVLPGAPYEQYF.

This clonotype came up many times. This rearrangement joins TRBV20-1 to TRBJ2-1; D remains ambiguous. Germline CDR1 reads DFQATT; CDR2 reads SNEGSKA (reference sequence). CDR3 length: 13 amino acids. Trimming took off 1 base at V and 5 bases at J, with 9 bases between the two ends. CDR3 region: CSARGRLHNEQFF. In DNA, the CDR3 is TGCAGTGCTAGAGGAAGACTCCACAATGAGCAGTTCTTC.

This clonotype was recorded many times. This sequence joins TRBV20-1 and TRBJ2-1, with D maybe TRBD2 (5 bases). The CDR3 runs to 16 residues. Trimming cost V 2 bases and J 2 bases, with 16 bases left between them. Germline-derived CDR1 and CDR2 are DFQATT and SNEGSKA (reference sequence). CDR3 sequence reads: CSARLFPGMTYNEQFF. In DNA, the CDR3 is TGCAGTGCTAGATTATTCCCGGGGATGACCTACAATGAGCAGTTCTTC.

This clonotype was detected many times. The chain combines TRBV20-1 with TRBJ2-6, with 7 nucleotides matching TRBD1. With 3 bases clipped from V and 4 bases from J, the junction kept 9 bases outside the gene matches. Germline CDR1 reads DFQATT; CDR2 reads SNEGSKA (reference sequence). This CDR3 is 16 amino acids long. CDR3 bases: TGCAGTGCTAGTAGACAGGGAACACACGGGGCCAACGTCCTGACTTTC. This gives the protein CSASRQGTHGANVLTF.

In this sample, this clonotype turned up many times. The chain is built from TRBV12-3 or TRBV12-4 and TRBJ2-2; D possibly corresponds to TRBD1 (6 bases). CDR3 length equals 15 residues. V lost 5 bases to trimming and J lost 6 bases, with 16 bases between them. This chain's CDR3 is CASSQQGPLPGELFF. DNA of the CDR3: TGTGCCAGCAGTCAACAGGGACCTCTCCCCGGGGAGCTGTTTTTT.

At least ten counts were recorded for this clonotype. This chain connects TRBV12-3 or TRBV12-4 to TRBJ2-7, with a tentative D call TRBD2 (6 bases). The V end lost 3 bases, the J end lost 7 bases, and 13 bases lay between the germline ends. The CDR3 is made up of 13 amino acids. In nucleotides, the CDR3 is TGTGCCAGCAGTTTGTCGGGAGTCGGGGAGCAGTACTTC. It specifies CASSLSGVGEQYF.

In this sample, this clonotype turned up many times. The rearrangement joins TRBV20-1 to TRBJ2-2; 10 bases fit TRBD2. Germline CDR1 reads DFQATT; CDR2 reads SNEGSKA (reference sequence). The junction had 8 bases not matched to a gene; V was cut back by 7 bases and J by 0 bases. This CDR3 is built from 16 residues. The CDR3: CSVTPGLAANTGELFF. As DNA, the CDR3 is TGCAGTGTGACACCCGGACTAGCGGCGAACACCGGGGAGCTGTTTTTT.

This clonotype was detected many times. This chain connects TRBV10-3 to TRBJ2-1; D unresolved. The CDR3 sequence is 16 residues long. Germline CDR1 and CDR2: ENHRY and SYGVKD. V was pared by 2 bases and J by 3 bases, with 14 bases between. The CDR3: CAISEGMLIIYNEQFF. In DNA, the CDR3 is TGTGCCATCAGTGAGGGCATGTTAATTATCTACAATGAGCAGTTCTTC.

This clonotype was counted ten times or more. CDR3 nucleotides: TGTGCCAGCAGTTACGAGGGAAGCGGGAACCCAAGAGATACGCAGTATTTT. This codes for CASSYEGSGNPRDTQYF. This rearrangement joins TRBV6-5 to TRBJ2-3, with TRBD2 matching 7 bases. V lost 2 bases and J lost 5; bases outside the gene matches: 13. CDR3 length: 17 amino acids. Looked up from germline, CDR1 is MNHEY and CDR2 is SVGAGI.

This clonotype was counted at least ten times. V is TRBV2 and J is TRBJ2-1, with 10 bases fitting TRBD2. Trimming took 6 bases from V and 8 from J; bases not matched to a gene: 10. From germline, CDR1 is SNHLY and CDR2 FYNNEI. CDR3 size: 15 residues. CDR3 nucleotide sequence: TGTGCCAGCAGCGACCCGGGACTAGCGATCGATGAGCAGTTCTTC. Translating gives CASSDPGLAIDEQFF.

This clonotype was seen only a few times. Given a much more abundant clone one base away, this may be a read error. The J gene is TRBJ2-6, the V gene TRBV5-1, with D perhaps TRBD1 or TRBD2 (5 bases each). Germline values: CDR1 SGHRS, CDR2 YFSETQ. The CDR3 has 17 amino acids. The CDR3 coding sequence is TGCGCCAGCAGCTTCCGGGACGGCTATTCTGGGGCCAACGGCCTGACTTTC. Encoded protein: CASSFRDGYSGANGLTF. Using reference TRBV5-1 and TRBJ2-6 for the parts outside the CDR3, the full variable domain is KAGVTQTPRYLIKTRGQQVTLSCSPISGHRSVSWYQQTPGQGLQFLFEYFSETQRNKGNFPGRFSGRQFSNSRSEMNVSTLELGDSALYLCASSFRDGYSGANGLTFGAGSRLTVL.

Comment on this clonotype: This sequence may be a read error, since a much larger clone differs from it by one base. V is TRBV11-2 and J is TRBJ2-6; TRBD1 matches 10 bases. Germline V gene sequence: CDR1 SGHAT, CDR2 FQNNGV. The CDR3 has 18 residues. This CDR3 reads CASSLRGQGSSGANGLTF. DNA for the CDR3: TGTGCCAGCAGCTTAAGGGGACAGGGGTCTTCTGGGGCCAACGGCCTGACTTTC.

This clonotype was picked up many times. The rearrangement uses TRBV7-2 and TRBJ2-1, with 8 bases that match TRBD2. V dropped 2 bases and J dropped 4; count of bases not matched to a gene: 4. The CDR3 length is 15 residues. The V gene's germline CDR1 is SGHTA and CDR2 FQGNSA. In nucleotides, the CDR3 is TGTGCCAGCAGCTTACCGGGAGGGCCTTACAATGAGCAGTTCTTC. It yields the protein CASSLPGGPYNEQFF.

V and J are TRBV2 and TRBJ2-3; 11 positions match TRBD1. J gave up 4 bases and V 7 bases, and 10 bases lay outside the gene matches. CDR1 is SNHLY and CDR2 is FYNNEI in the germline V gene. CDR3 length equals 16 residues. The chain's CDR3 is CASTDLRDRGADTQYF. CDR3 DNA: TGTGCCAGCACCGATCTCCGGGACAGGGGGGCAGATACGCAGTATTTT.

This clonotype appeared many times. The chain is built from TRBV30 and TRBJ2-1; D call uncertain. Trimming removed 1 base at V and 7 bases at J, with 5 bases between. From germline, CDR1 is GTSNPN and CDR2 SVGIG (reference sequence). The CDR3 covers 11 residues. DNA of the CDR3: TGTGCCTGGAGTGAAGGGAATGAGCAGTTCTTC. Its protein is CAWSEGNEQFF.

This clonotype occurred many times. CDR3 DNA sequence: TGCGCCAGCAGCTCGGCCCCCTCAGGGGAAAAACTGTTTTTT. Translated: CASSSAPSGEKLFF. V gene TRBV5-1 combines with J gene TRBJ1-4, with a tentative D call TRBD1 (5 bases). Looked up from germline, CDR1 is SGHRS and CDR2 is YFSETQ. With 3 bases removed from V and 8 bases from J, the gap between germline ends came to 14 bases. This CDR3 region has 14 residues.